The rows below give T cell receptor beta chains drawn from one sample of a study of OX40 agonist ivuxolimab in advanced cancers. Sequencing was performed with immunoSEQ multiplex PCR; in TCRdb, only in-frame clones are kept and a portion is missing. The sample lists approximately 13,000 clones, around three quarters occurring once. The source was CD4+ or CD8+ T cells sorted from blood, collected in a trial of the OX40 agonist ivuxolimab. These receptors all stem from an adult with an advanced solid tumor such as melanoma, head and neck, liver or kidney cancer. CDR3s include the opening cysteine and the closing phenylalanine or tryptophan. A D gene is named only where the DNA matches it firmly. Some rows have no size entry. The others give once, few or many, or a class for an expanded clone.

CDR3aa: CASSFGTFNEQFF
CDR3nt: TGTGCCAGCAGCTTCGGGACGTTCAATGAGCAGTTCTTC
j_gene: TRBJ2-1
d_gene: NA
v_gene: TRBV7-8
abundance: NA

CDR3aa: CASSPQGPENEQFF
CDR3nt: TGTGCCAGCAGCCCCCAGGGCCCTGAAAATGAGCAGTTCTTC
j_gene: TRBJ2-1
d_gene: NA
v_gene: TRBV9
abundance: once

CDR3aa: CASSAQGNSYNEQFF
CDR3nt: TGTGCCAGCAGCGCACAGGGGAACTCCTACAATGAGCAGTTCTTC
j_gene: TRBJ2-1
d_gene: TRBD1
v_gene: TRBV9
abundance: NA

CDR3aa: CASSLESTDTQYF
CDR3nt: TGTGCCAGCAGCTTAGAGTCCACAGATACGCAGTATTTT
j_gene: TRBJ2-3
d_gene: NA
v_gene: TRBV7-9
abundance: NA

CDR3aa: CASSYGQGAQYF
CDR3nt: TGTGCCAGCAGCTATGGACAGGGGGCGCAGTATTTT
j_gene: TRBJ2-3
d_gene: TRBD1
v_gene: TRBV7-6
abundance: NA

CDR3aa: CASRGGVPYEQYF
CDR3nt: TGTGCCAGCAGAGGGGGGGTCCCCTACGAGCAGTACTTC
j_gene: TRBJ2-7
d_gene: NA
v_gene: TRBV7-9
abundance: NA

CDR3aa: CASSLVIAGVADTQYF
CDR3nt: TGTGCCAGCAGCTTAGTAATCGCGGGGGTCGCAGATACGCAGTATTTT
j_gene: TRBJ2-3
d_gene: TRBD2
v_gene: TRBV7-8
abundance: NA

CDR3aa: CASTIRHNNEQFF
CDR3nt: TGTGCCAGCACTATCAGGCACAACAATGAGCAGTTCTTC
j_gene: TRBJ2-1
d_gene: NA
v_gene: TRBV5-6
abundance: NA

CDR3aa: CASSLGRSNEQYF
CDR3nt: TGCGCCAGCAGCTTGGGACGGTCCAACGAGCAGTACTTC
j_gene: TRBJ2-7
d_gene: NA
v_gene: TRBV5-1
abundance: NA

CDR3aa: CASSSQGAGGEQYF
CDR3nt: TGTGCCAGCAGCTCCCAGGGAGCTGGGGGCGAGCAGTACTTC
j_gene: TRBJ2-7
d_gene: NA
v_gene: TRBV7-8
abundance: NA

CDR3aa: CASSALRTDTQYF
CDR3nt: TGTGCCAGCAGTGCCCTACGCACAGATACGCAGTATTTT
j_gene: TRBJ2-3
d_gene: NA
v_gene: TRBV2
abundance: few

CDR3aa: CASSYGGGAGNQPQHF
CDR3nt: TGTGCCAGCAGTTACGGGGGGGGCGCCGGCAATCAGCCCCAGCATTTT
j_gene: TRBJ1-5
d_gene: NA
v_gene: TRBV6-6
abundance: few

CDR3aa: CASSLGRGGTEAFF
CDR3nt: TGTGCCAGTAGTCTAGGACGGGGAGGCACTGAAGCTTTCTTT
j_gene: TRBJ1-1
d_gene: NA
v_gene: TRBV19
abundance: few

CDR3aa: CASSLVVGGYTF
CDR3nt: TGTGCCAGCAGCTTAGTCGTGGGGGGCTACACCTTC
j_gene: TRBJ1-2
d_gene: NA
v_gene: TRBV7-9
abundance: few

CDR3aa: CASSLATGTSGFEQYF
CDR3nt: TGTGCCAGCAGCTTAGCAACTGGGACTAGCGGGTTCGAGCAGTACTTC
j_gene: TRBJ2-7
d_gene: TRBD2
v_gene: TRBV7-9
abundance: NA

CDR3aa: CASSEPRGQETQYF
CDR3nt: TGTGCCAGCAGTGAACCCAGGGGCCAGGAGACCCAGTACTTC
j_gene: TRBJ2-5
d_gene: NA
v_gene: TRBV2
abundance: NA

CDR3aa: CASSLGTSEQFF
CDR3nt: TGTGCCAGCAGCTTGGGAACTTCCGAGCAGTTCTTC
j_gene: TRBJ2-1
d_gene: NA
v_gene: TRBV5-4
abundance: NA

CDR3aa: CASSQRDRDYEQYF
CDR3nt: TGCGCCAGCAGCCAACGGGACAGGGACTACGAGCAGTACTTC
j_gene: TRBJ2-7
d_gene: TRBD1
v_gene: TRBV4-1
abundance: once

CDR3aa: CASSPGGGGSYEQYF
CDR3nt: TGCGCCAGCAGCCCAGGGGGCGGGGGGTCCTACGAGCAGTACTTC
j_gene: TRBJ2-7
d_gene: NA
v_gene: TRBV4-1
abundance: once

CDR3aa: CASSEAGWDQPQHF
CDR3nt: TGTGCCAGCAGTGAAGCTGGGTGGGATCAGCCCCAGCATTTT
j_gene: TRBJ1-5
d_gene: NA
v_gene: TRBV2
abundance: once

CDR3aa: CASSLLMTDNYGYTF
CDR3nt: TGTGCCAGCAGCTTGTTAATGACAGATAACTATGGCTACACCTTC
j_gene: TRBJ1-2
d_gene: NA
v_gene: TRBV5-4
abundance: NA

CDR3aa: CASSASMGQRFHEQYF
CDR3nt: TGTGCCAGCAGCGCCTCAATGGGACAGAGGTTCCACGAGCAGTACTTC
j_gene: TRBJ2-7
d_gene: TRBD1
v_gene: TRBV9
abundance: NA

CDR3aa: CASSQEPGTNYEQYF
CDR3nt: TGTGCCAGCAGCCAAGAACCGGGAACCAACTACGAGCAGTACTTC
j_gene: TRBJ2-7
d_gene: NA
v_gene: TRBV4-2
abundance: NA

CDR3aa: CASSYSGQGARNEQYF
CDR3nt: TGTGCCAGCAGTTACTCAGGCCAGGGGGCCAGGAACGAGCAGTACTTC
j_gene: TRBJ2-7
d_gene: TRBD1
v_gene: TRBV6-5
abundance: NA

CDR3aa: CASSPVSANTEAFF
CDR3nt: TGCGCCAGCAGCCCTGTATCCGCGAACACTGAAGCTTTCTTT
j_gene: TRBJ1-1
d_gene: NA
v_gene: TRBV5-1
abundance: NA

CDR3aa: CASSIMGASYEQYF
CDR3nt: TGTGCCAGTAGTATAATGGGGGCCTCCTACGAGCAGTACTTC
j_gene: TRBJ2-7
d_gene: NA
v_gene: TRBV19
abundance: NA

CDR3aa: CASRDPNSTEQYF
CDR3nt: TGTGCCAGCCGGGACCCGAATTCAACCGAGCAGTACTTC
j_gene: TRBJ2-7
d_gene: NA
v_gene: TRBV2
abundance: NA

CDR3aa: CASSDGFSGNQPQHF
CDR3nt: TGTGCCAGCAGTGATGGGTTTAGTGGGAACCAGCCCCAGCATTTT
j_gene: TRBJ1-5
d_gene: NA
v_gene: TRBV6-1
abundance: once

CDR3aa: CASSPTTSSYEQYF
CDR3nt: TGTGCCAGCAGCCCCACAACTTCCTCCTACGAGCAGTACTTC
j_gene: TRBJ2-7
d_gene: NA
v_gene: TRBV4-2
abundance: NA

CDR3aa: CASSPGGEQYF
CDR3nt: TGTGCCAGTAGTCCAGGTGGCGAGCAGTACTTC
j_gene: TRBJ2-7
d_gene: NA
v_gene: TRBV19
abundance: NA

CDR3aa: CASSGANYGYTF
CDR3nt: TGTGCCAGCAGCGGGGCTAACTATGGCTACACCTTC
j_gene: TRBJ1-2
d_gene: NA
v_gene: TRBV9
abundance: NA